This T cell receptor (beta chain) was identified in a study of Ad26.COV2.S vaccination and SARS-CoV-2 variants. Across the study: Ad26.COV2.S, an intramuscular injection, was given once or twice 56 days apart.

As for this clone: What it recognizes is unknown.

Study findings and constraints: Considerable breadth of spike-specific CD8+ and CD4+ T cell responses has reportedly been documented following vaccination. Assessments of TCR breadth and depth may have underestimated the total T cell responses.

The treatment was: some 20 received Ad26.COV2.S at low or high dose, single or two shots; five or six received placebo; per-sample allocation not given. The investigators took samples on day 63 after the first vaccine or placebo injection. What was given as vaccine was an Ad26 vector encoding Wuhan-strain SARS-CoV-2 spike. This table comes from immunoSEQ multiplex PCR, and its TCRdb copy is limited to in-frame clones, with some not included. The data show 400,000 to 450,000 clones, with about 90% seen just once and about 1.6% held by the top ten. CDR3 size: 17 residues. The germline CDR1 and CDR2 sequences are SGHRS and YFSETQ. V lost 3 bases and J 2 bases, leaving 21 bases between the germline ends.

The source material was peripheral blood, sampled in a trial of Ad26.COV2.S vaccine versus placebo. The origin of this receptor is a person between 18 and 59 years old who received the Ad26.COV2.S COVID-19 vaccine or a placebo. This sequence joins TRBV5-1 and TRBJ2-7; D is unclear. The CDR3 DNA reads as TGCGCCAGCAGCTCCCGTGGAAGCCTTGACTTGGCCTACGAGCAGTACTTC. It codes for CASSSRGSLDLAYEQYF. Combining the CDR3 with reference TRBV5-1 and TRBJ2-7 gives the whole variable domain KAGVTQTPRYLIKTRGQQVTLSCSPISGHRSVSWYQQTPGQGLQFLFEYFSETQRNKGNFPGRFSGRQFSNSRSEMNVSTLELGDSALYLCASSSRGSLDLAYEQYFGPGTRLTVT.